This T cell receptor beta chain was identified during a study of blood T cell repertoires in COVID-19. Overall study: From T cells, B-cell-depleted T cells, or PBMCs came the material, which was cDNA or gDNA.

Sequencing was performed with immunoSEQ multiplex PCR; in TCRdb, only in-frame clones are kept and a portion is missing. The sample carries about 190,000 clones, approximately 90% recorded once. V dropped 6 bases and J dropped 6 bases, with 15 bases sitting between them. Germline V gives CDR1 SGHVS, CDR2 FQNEAQ. The CDR3 runs to 13 residues. The genes are TRBV7-8 and TRBJ2-7; D is unclear. Sequences were obtained from peripheral blood. This TCR was sampled from a man between 35 and 55 years old with active or convalescent COVID-19. CDR3 region: CASSESRSTEQYF. The CDR3 coding sequence is TGTGCCAGCAGTGAGTCGCGAAGCACCGAGCAGTACTTC.